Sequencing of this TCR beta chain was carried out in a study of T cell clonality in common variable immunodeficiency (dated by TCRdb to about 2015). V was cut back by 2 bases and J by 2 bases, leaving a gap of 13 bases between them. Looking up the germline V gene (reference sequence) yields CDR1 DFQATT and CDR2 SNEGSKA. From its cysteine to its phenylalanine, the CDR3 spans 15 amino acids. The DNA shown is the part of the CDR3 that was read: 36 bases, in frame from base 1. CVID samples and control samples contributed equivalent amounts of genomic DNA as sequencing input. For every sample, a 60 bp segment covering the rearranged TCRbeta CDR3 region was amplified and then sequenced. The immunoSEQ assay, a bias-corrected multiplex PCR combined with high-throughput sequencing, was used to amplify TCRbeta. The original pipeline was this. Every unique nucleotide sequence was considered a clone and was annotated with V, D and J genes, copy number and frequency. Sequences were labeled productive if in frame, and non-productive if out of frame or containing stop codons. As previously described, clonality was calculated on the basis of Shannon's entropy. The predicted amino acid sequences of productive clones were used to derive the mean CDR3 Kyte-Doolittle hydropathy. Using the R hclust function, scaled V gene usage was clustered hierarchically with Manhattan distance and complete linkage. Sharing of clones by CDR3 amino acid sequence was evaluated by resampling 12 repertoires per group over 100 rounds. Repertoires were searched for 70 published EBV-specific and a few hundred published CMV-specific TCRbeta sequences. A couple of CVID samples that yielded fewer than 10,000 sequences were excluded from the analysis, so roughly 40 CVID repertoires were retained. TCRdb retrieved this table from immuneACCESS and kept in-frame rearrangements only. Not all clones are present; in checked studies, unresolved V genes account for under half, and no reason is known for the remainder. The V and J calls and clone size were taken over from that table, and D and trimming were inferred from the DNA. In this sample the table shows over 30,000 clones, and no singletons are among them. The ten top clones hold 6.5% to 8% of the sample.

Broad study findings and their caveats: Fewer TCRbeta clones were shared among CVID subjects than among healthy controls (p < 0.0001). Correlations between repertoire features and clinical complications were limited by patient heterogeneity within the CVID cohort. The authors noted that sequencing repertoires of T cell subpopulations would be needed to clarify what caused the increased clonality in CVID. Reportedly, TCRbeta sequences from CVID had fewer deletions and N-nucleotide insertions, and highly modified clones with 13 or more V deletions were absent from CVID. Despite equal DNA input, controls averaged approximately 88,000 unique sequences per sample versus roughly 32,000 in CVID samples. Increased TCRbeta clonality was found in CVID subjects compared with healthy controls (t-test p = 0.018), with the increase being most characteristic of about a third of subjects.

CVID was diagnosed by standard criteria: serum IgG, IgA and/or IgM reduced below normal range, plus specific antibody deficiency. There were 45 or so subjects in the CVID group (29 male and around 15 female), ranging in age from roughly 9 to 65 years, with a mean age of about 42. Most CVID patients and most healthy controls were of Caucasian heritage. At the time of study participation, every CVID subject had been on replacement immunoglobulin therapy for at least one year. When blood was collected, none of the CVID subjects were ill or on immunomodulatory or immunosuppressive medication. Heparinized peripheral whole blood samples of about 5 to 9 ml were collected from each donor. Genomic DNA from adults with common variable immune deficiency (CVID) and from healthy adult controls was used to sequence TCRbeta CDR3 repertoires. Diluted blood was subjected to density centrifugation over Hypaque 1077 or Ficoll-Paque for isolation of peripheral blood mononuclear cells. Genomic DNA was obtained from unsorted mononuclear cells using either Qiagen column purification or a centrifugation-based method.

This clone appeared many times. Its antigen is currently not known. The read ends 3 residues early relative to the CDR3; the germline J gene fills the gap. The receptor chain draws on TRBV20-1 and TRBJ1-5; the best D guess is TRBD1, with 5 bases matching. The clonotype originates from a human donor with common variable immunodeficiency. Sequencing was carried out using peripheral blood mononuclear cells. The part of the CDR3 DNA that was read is TGCAGTGCTAGACAAACGGGGGATGGCAATCAGCCC. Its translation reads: CSARQTGDGNQP. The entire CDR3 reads CSARQTGDGNQPQHF.